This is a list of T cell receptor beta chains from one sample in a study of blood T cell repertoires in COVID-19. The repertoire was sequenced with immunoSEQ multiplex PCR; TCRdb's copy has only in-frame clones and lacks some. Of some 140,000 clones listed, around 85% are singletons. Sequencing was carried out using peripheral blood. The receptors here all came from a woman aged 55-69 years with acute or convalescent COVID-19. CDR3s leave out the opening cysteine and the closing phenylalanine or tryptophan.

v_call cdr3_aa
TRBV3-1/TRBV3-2 ASSQGGPLNQPQH
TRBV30 AWKTQGGRGYT
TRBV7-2 ASSSPRGGSREKLF
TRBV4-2 ASSLRLGTNEKLF
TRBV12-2 ASRLAREGQGANSGNTIY
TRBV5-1 ASTDTPRSSYNSPLH
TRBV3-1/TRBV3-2 ASSYGDGGGTEAF
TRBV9 ASSVEGTGNSPLH
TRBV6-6 ASSHGPWNIY
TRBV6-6 ASTYRANEQF
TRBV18 ASSPGLSNTEAF
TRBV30 AWRGRDRVQGGANVLT
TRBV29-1 SVDGGLTEAF
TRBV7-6 ASSLDGAGRSPLH
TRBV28 ASSSPGTPGVGELF
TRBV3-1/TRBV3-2 ASSQGPRTEAF
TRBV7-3 ASSHDPAGKTEAF
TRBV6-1 ASSEHWSNQPQH
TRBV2 ASSLQGLGNYGYT
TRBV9 ASSVGQGGNTIY
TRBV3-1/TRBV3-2 ASRPSASGNTIY
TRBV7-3 ASSPDRQNTEAF
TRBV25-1 ASSGGQARVPKGH
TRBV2 ASKGQGNSNQPQH
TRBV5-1 ASSPRGRGGKEQF
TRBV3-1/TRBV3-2 ASSQVAGIDYGYT
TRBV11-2 ASSLGQISNTEAF
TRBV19 ASSIPWTGQGYNEQF
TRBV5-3 ARSLVTKGQGACGNTIY
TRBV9 ASGGKGQGHRKAF
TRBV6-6 ASTPTEKYGYT
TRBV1 TSSQAAGTSDWNEQF
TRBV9 ASSRPPTGGLNTIY
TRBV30 AWSRAGQGDNQPQH
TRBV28 ATGMPPTQPQH
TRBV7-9 ASSPPTGGYGYT
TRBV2 ASSGTGAIQPQH
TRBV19 ASRGGGRVSNQPQH
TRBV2 ASSEDRGNTIY